The 13 T cell receptor beta chains in this list originate from one sample, sequenced in a study of T cell repertoires in cytomegalovirus infection. MiXCR was run by TCRdb on the reads, yielding one entry per CDR3 protein. The repertoire consists of 550,000 to 700,000 distinct CDR3 sequences, with under 45% occurring once and the leading ten covering around 46%. Antigens for these TCRs are unknown. The sample was cultured PBMCs, taken from culture after CMV antigen stimulation. All receptors come from a human donor in good health (CMV status not recorded). Some clones in this sample may be carry-over from other donors' samples.

The genes are TRBV7-2 and TRBJ1-1; D remains ambiguous. Germline V gives CDR1 SGHTA, CDR2 FQGNSA. The V end was cut by 2 bases, the J end by 7 bases, with 8 bases between. The CDR3 loop spans 12 amino acids. CDR3 bases: TGTGCCAGCAGCTTATTGTTGAGTGAAGCTTTCTTT. Encoded protein: CASSLLLSEAFF.

The chain has TRBV7-2 and TRBJ2-6; maybe TRBD1 (6 bases). The germline gives CDR1 SGHTA, CDR2 FQGNSA. V was cut by 5 bases and J by 2 bases, with 10 bases left in between. The length of the CDR3 is 15 residues. CDR3 nucleotide sequence: TGTGCCAGCAGCCCACAGGGAACTGGGGCCAACGTCCTGACTTTC. This gives the protein CASSPQGTGANVLTF.

The rearrangement uses TRBV25-1 and TRBJ1-5; tentatively, D is TRBD1 (5 bases). With 3 bases removed from V and 11 bases from J, the gap between germline ends came to 14 bases. This CDR3 is built from 13 residues. CDR1 is MGHDK and CDR2 is SYGVNS in the germline V gene. The CDR3 DNA is TGTGCCAGCAGTGAGCTGGGGGGTTTGGCCCAGCATTTT. This translates into CASSELGGLAQHF. The full variable domain, rest sourced from reference TRBV25-1 and TRBJ1-5, is EADIYQTPRYLVIGTGKKITLECSQTMGHDKMYWYQQDPGMELHLIHYSYGVNSTEKGDLSSESTVSRIRTEHFPLTLESARPSHTSQYLCASSELGGLAQHFGDGTRLSIL.

This clonotype was detected once. The gene calls are TRBV28 and TRBJ2-7; D is unclear. Per germline, CDR1 MDHEN and CDR2 SYDVKM. Trimming took 5 bases from V and 3 from J, leaving 11 bases between them. The CDR3 runs 13 residues. The CDR3 region is CASSRQELYEQYF. The CDR3 nucleotides read TGTGCCAGCAGTCGGCAAGAGCTCTACGAGCAGTACTTC.

The sample holds one count of this clonotype. This chain connects TRBV18 to TRBJ1-2, with unresolved D. The CDR3 has 14 amino acids. Germline CDR1 reads KGHSH; CDR2 reads LQKENI. Trimming pared 1 base from V and 3 bases from J, leaving 9 bases between. CDR3 amino acids: CASSPQGGDYGYTF. Here the CDR3 DNA reads TGTGCCAGCTCACCACAGGGAGGAGACTATGGCTACACCTTC. The full variable domain, with the rest looked up from reference TRBV18 and TRBJ1-2, is NAGVMQNPRHLVRRRGQEARLRCSPMKGHSHVYWYRQLPEEGLKFMVYLQKENIIDESGMPKERFSAEFPKEGPSILRIQQVVRGDSAAYFCASSPQGGDYGYTFGSGTRLTVV.

V usage is TRBV7-9 and J usage is TRBJ2-2, with TRBD2 as a possible D gene (6 bases). V lost 8 bases and J 6 bases, leaving 16 bases between the germline ends. There are 14 residues in the CDR3. Germline lookup yields CDR1 SEHNR and CDR2 FQNEAQ (reference sequence). The chain's CDR3 is CASPPPGVPGELFF. In DNA form, the CDR3 reads TGTGCCAGCCCCCCACCGGGGGTCCCCGGGGAGCTGTTTTTT.

The chain is built from TRBV19 and TRBJ1-4; D possibly corresponds to TRBD1 (5 bases). Germline CDR1 is LNHDA and CDR2 is SQIVND (reference sequence). The CDR3 is 16 amino acids. V lost 8 bases, J lost 0 bases, and 16 bases lay in between. The CDR3 sequence: CASLPGGRATNEKLFF. The CDR3, as DNA: TGTGCCAGTCTCCCGGGGGGGAGAGCAACTAATGAAAAACTGTTTTTT.

The CDR3 here is CASGGTGVSGSAGELFF. For the CDR3, the DNA is TGTGCCAGCGGTGGGACAGGGGTGTCCGGTAGCGCCGGGGAGCTGTTTTTT. This chain connects TRBV12-3 or TRBV12-4 to TRBJ2-2, with 10 bases identical to TRBD1. Germline trimming cut 8 bases from V and 6 bases from J; bases unmatched to any gene: 15. The CDR3 totals 17 residues.

The chain links TRBV11-2 to TRBJ2-7; D not certain. Germline V gives CDR1 SGHAT, CDR2 FQNNGV. V was trimmed by 2 bases and J by 4 bases, leaving 21 bases between them. The CDR3 sequence is 17 residues long. DNA of the CDR3: TGTGCCAGCAGCTTAATCGTTGGTACAGAAGGTTTTTACGAGCAGTACTTC. This codes for CASSLIVGTEGFYEQYF. Drawing the rest from reference TRBV11-2 and TRBJ2-7, the complete variable domain is EAGVAQSPRYKIIEKRQSVAFWCNPISGHATLYWYQQILGQGPKLLIQFQNNGVVDDSQLPKDRFSAERLKGVDSTLKIQPAKLEDSAVYLCASSLIVGTEGFYEQYFGPGTRLTVT.

In this sample, this clonotype turned up a few times. V is TRBV7-2 and J is TRBJ2-1; D is unresolved. Trimming removed 1 base at V and 10 bases at J, with 8 bases between. The CDR3 length is 12 residues. CDR1 is SGHTA and CDR2 is FQGNSA in the germline V gene. In DNA, the CDR3 is TGTGCCAGCAGCTTAGGTATGGGGGAGCAGTTCTTC. This gives the protein CASSLGMGEQFF.

This clonotype was detected only a few times. The genes are TRBV7-8 and TRBJ1-1; D is ambiguous. Germline values: CDR1 SGHVS, CDR2 FQNEAQ. Trimming cost V 2 bases and J 4 bases, with 17 bases left between them. The CDR3 consists of 16 residues. The CDR3 sequence is CASSLLQLGRSTEAFF. CDR3 nucleotide sequence: TGTGCCAGCAGCTTACTACAGCTGGGGAGGAGCACTGAAGCTTTCTTT.

The genes are TRBV10-2 and TRBJ2-3, with D perhaps matching TRBD1 or TRBD2 (6 bases each). CDR1 is WSHSY, CDR2 SAAADI, per germline. Trimming left V 4 bases short and J 5 bases short, with 19 bases between. CDR3 size: 16 residues. The CDR3 is CASSGPPGGRKDTQYF. As DNA, the CDR3 is TGCGCCAGCAGTGGACCCCCCGGGGGCCGGAAAGATACGCAGTATTTT.

This clonotype was seen just once. The V and J genes are TRBV3-1 and TRBJ2-7; a possible D gene is TRBD2 (6 bases). Germline CDR1 is LGHDT and CDR2 is YNNKEL (reference sequence). Trimming took 1 base from V and 3 from J, leaving 10 bases between them. This CDR3 region has 14 residues. CDR3 protein: CASSQGTINYEQYF. Written as DNA, the CDR3 is TGTGCCAGCAGCCAAGGGACTATAAACTACGAGCAGTACTTC.